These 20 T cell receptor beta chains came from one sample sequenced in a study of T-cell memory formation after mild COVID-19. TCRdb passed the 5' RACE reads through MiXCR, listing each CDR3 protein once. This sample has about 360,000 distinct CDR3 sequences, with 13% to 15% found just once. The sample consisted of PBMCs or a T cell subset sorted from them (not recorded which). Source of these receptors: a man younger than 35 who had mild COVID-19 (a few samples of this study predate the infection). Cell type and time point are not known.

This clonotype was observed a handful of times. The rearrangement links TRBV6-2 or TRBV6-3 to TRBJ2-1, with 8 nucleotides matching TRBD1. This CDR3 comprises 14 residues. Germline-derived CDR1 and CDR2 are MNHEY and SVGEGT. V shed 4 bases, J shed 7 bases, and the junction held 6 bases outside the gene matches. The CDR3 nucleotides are TGTGCCAGCAGTTTCCCCAACAGGGGGAATGAGCAGTTCTTC. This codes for CASSFPNRGNEQFF.

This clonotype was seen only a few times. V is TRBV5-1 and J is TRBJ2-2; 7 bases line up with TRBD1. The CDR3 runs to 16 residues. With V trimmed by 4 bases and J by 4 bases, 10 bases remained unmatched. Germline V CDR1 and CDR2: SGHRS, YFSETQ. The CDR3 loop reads CASSPDRASATGELFF. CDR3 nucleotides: TGCGCCAGCAGCCCCGACAGGGCTTCCGCCACCGGGGAGCTGTTTTTT. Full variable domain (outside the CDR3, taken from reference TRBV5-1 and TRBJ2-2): KAGVTQTPRYLIKTRGQQVTLSCSPISGHRSVSWYQQTPGQGLQFLFEYFSETQRNKGNFPGRFSGRQFSNSRSEMNVSTLELGDSALYLCASSPDRASATGELFFGEGSRLTVL.

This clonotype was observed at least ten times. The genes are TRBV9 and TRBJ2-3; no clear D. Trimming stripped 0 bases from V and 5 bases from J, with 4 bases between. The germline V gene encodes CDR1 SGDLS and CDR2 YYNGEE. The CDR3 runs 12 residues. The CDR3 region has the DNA TGTGCCAGCAGCGTAGATAGAGATACGCAGTATTTT. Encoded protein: CASSVDRDTQYF.

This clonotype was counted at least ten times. In nucleotides, the CDR3 is TGCGCCAGCAGCCCAGGAGGTGGGGGTACGTCTGGAGATACGCAGTATTTT. Translating gives CASSPGGGGTSGDTQYF. The genes are TRBV5-1 and TRBJ2-3; D tentatively reads TRBD1 or TRBD2 (5 bases each). Germline V gene lookup returns CDR1 SGHRS and CDR2 YFSETQ. The ends were cut back, 4 bases at V and 5 bases at J, with 23 bases in the middle. This CDR3 contains 17 residues.

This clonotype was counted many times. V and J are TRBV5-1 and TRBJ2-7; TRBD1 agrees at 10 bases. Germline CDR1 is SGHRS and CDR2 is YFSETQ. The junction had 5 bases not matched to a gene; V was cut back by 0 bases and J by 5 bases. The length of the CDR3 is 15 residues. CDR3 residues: CASSLEGQGSDEQYF. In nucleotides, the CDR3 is TGCGCCAGCAGCTTGGAGGGACAGGGGAGTGACGAGCAGTACTTC.

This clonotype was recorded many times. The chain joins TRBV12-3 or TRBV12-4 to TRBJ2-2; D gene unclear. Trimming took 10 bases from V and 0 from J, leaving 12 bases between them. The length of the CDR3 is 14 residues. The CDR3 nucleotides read TGTGCCATCCCGGCCCACCCGAACACCGGGGAGCTGTTTTTT. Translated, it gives CAIPAHPNTGELFF.

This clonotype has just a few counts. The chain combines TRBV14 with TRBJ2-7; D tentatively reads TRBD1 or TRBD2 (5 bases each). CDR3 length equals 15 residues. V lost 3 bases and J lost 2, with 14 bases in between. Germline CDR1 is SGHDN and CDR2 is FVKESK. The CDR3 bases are TGTGCCAGCAGCCAGGGACCCCAGAGGACCTACGAGCAGTACGTC. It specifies CASSQGPQRTYEQYV.

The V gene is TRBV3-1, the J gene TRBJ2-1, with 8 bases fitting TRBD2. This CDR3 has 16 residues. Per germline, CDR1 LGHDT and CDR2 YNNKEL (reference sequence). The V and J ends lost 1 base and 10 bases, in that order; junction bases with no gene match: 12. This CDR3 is CASSQGRGGYYWEQFF. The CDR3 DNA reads TGTGCCAGCAGCCAAGGTCGGGGGGGGTACTATTGGGAGCAGTTCTTC.

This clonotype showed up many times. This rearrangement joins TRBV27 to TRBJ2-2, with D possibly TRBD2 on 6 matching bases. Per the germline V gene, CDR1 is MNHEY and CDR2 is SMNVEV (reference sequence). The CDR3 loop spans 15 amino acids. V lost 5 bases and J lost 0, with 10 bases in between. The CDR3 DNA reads TGTGCCAGCAGTCGACTAGGATCGAACACCGGGGAGCTGTTTTTT. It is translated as CASSRLGSNTGELFF.

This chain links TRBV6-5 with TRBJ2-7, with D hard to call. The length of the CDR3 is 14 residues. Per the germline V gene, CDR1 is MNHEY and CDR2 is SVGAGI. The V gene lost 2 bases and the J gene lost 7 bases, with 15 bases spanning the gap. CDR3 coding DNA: TGTGCCAGCAGTTACGATACCTCAAGGGATGAGCAGTACTTC. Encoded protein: CASSYDTSRDEQYF.

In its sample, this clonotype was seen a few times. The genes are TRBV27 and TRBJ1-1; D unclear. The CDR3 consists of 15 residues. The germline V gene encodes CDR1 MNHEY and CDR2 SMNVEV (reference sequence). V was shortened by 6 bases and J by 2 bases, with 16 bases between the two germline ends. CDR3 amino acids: CASRLQGKTNTEAFF. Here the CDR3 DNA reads TGTGCCAGCAGGCTTCAAGGAAAGACAAACACTGAAGCTTTCTTT.

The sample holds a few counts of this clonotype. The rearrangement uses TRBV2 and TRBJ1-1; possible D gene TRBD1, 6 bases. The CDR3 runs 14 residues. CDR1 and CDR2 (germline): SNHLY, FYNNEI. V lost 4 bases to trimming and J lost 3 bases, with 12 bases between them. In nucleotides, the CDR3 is TGTGCCAGCAGTGCGGGGGGGCTTCACACTGAAGCTTTCTTT. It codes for CASSAGGLHTEAFF.

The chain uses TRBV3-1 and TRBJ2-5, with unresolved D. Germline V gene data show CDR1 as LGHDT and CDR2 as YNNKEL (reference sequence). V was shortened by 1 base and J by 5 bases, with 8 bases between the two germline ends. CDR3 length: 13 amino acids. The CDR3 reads CASSQGIPETQYF. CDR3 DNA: TGTGCCAGCAGCCAAGGTATCCCGGAGACCCAGTACTTC.

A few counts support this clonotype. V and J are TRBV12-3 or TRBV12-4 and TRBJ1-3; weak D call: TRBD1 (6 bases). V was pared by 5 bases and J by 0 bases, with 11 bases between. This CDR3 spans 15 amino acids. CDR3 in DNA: TGTGCCAGCAGTGGCCGGGACAACTCTGGAAACACCATATATTTT. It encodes CASSGRDNSGNTIYF.

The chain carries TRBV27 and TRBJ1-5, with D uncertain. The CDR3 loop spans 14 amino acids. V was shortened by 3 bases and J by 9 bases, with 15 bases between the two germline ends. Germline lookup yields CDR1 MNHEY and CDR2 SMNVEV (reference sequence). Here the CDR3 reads CASSLTAVRSPQHF. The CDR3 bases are TGTGCCAGCAGTTTGACCGCAGTAAGATCGCCCCAGCATTTT.

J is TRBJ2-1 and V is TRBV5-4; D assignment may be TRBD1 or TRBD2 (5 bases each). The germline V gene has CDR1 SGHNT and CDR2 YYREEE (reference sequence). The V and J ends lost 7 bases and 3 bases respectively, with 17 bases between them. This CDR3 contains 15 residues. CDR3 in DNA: TGTGCCAGCGGCTCTGGGACGGACGGCTACAATGAGCAGTTCTTC. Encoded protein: CASGSGTDGYNEQFF.

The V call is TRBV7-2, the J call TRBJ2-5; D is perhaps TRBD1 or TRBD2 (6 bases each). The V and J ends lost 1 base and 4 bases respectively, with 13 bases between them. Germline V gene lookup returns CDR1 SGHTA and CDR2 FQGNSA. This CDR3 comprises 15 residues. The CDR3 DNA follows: TGTGCCAGCAGCTTAGGGGGGGCTAGTAGAGAGACCCAGTACTTC. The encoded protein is CASSLGGASRETQYF.

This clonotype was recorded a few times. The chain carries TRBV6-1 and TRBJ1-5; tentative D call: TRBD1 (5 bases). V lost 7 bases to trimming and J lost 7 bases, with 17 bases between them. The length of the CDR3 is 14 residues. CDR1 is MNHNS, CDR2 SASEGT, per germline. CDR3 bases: TGTGCCAGCACCTTGACGGGGGAAGCGCAGCCCCAGCATTTT. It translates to CASTLTGEAQPQHF.

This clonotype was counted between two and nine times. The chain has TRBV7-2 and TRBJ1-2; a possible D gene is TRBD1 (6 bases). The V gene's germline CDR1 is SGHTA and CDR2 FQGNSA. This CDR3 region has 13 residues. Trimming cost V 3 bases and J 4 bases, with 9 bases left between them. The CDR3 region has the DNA TGTGCCAGCAGCTTCAAACAGGGCTATGGCTACACCTTC. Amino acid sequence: CASSFKQGYGYTF.

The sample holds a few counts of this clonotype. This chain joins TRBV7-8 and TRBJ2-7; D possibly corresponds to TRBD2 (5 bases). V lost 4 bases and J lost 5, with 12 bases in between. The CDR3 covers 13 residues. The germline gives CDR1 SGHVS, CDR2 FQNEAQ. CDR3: CASSSQVGDEQYV. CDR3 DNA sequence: TGTGCCAGCAGCTCCCAGGTCGGGGACGAGCAGTACGTC.